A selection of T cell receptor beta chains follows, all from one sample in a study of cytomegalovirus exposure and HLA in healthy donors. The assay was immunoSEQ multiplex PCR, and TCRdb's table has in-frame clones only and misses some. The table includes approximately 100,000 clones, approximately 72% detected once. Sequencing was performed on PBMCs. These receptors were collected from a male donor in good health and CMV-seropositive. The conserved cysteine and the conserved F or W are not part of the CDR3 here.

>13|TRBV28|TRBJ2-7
ASSFLAGGGYEQY
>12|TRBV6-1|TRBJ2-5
ASSLGGGQETQY
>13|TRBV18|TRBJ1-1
ASSRGTGRGTEAF
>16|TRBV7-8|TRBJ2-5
ASSLRGWAGGWRETQY
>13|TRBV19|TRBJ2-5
ASSMTSGGYETQY
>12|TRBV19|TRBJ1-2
ATVGQSDSYGYT
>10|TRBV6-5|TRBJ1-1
ASSYGSTEAF
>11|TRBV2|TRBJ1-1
ASGDSLLPEAF
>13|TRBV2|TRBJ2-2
ASSPDRGGTGELF
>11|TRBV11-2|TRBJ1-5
ASSLQGNQPQH
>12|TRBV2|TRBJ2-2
ASSPQGASGELF
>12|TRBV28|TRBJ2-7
ATLEEDLTYEQY
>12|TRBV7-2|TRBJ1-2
ASSPAGQTYGYT
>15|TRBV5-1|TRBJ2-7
ASSLGSGGTLTYEQY
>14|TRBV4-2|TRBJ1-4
ASSPEPGTSHEKLF
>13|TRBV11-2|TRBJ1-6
ASRDWGGRNSPLH
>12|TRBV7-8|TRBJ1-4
ASSLHRGDEKLF
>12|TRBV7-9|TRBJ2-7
ASSILIGAYEQY
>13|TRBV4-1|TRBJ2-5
ASSQGPGLRETQY
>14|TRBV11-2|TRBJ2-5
ASSLGGSGGEETQY
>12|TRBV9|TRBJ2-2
ASSVGRIPRELF
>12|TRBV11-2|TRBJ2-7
ASTRTGGYYEQY
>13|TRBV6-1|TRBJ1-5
ASSEVGGVVQPQH
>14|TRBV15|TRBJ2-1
ATSRDPPPLVGQMF
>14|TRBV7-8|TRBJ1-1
ASSLWTKAGRTEAF
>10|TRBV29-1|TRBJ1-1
SGRQGGTEAF
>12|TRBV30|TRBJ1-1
AWGPGTGGRAAF
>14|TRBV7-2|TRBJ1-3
ASSIRGPGSLSTIY
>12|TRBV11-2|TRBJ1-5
ASSWDRGNQPQH
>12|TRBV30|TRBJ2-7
AWIGREASYEQY
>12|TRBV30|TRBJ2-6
AWKAGTGANVLT
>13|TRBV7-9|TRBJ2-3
ASSLGSRLTDTQY
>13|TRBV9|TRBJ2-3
ASSVGSGGADTQY
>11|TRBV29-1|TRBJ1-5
SVASGADQPQH
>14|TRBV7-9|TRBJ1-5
ASSPQGAGMSQPQH
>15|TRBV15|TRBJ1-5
ATSREGPGQGYQPQH
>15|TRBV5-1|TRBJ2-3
ASSLGQRGGTMDTQY
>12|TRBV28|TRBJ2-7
ASSLRQTTRAGH
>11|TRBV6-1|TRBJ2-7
ASTHTDRVEQY
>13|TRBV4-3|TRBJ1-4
ASSQEEGALEKLF
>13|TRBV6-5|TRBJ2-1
ASSRPGQGYNEQF
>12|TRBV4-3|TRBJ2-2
ASRYDINTGELF
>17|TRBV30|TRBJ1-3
AWSAHPSSGGGFGNTIY
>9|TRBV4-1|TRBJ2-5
ASSRDGAQY
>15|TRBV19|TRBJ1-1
ARKSPMGGFMNTEAF
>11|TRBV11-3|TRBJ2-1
ASSPVGAGEQF
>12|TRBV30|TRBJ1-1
AWNPVTGGSEAF
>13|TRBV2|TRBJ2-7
ASSEIGQGMGEQY
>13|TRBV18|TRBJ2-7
ASSQGIRTGDEQY
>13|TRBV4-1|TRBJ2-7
ASSQDRSQGGEQY
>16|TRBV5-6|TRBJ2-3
ATKNQEEGGPSADTQY
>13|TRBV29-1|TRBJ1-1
SARRGRTERSEAF
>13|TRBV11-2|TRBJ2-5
ASSRTLAGARAQY
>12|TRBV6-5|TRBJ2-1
ASRGRGAYNEQF
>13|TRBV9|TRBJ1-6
ASSVGEGTDSPLH
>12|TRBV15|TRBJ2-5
ATSRLDRGETQY
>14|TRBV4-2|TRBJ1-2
ASSQVVAGGGYGYT
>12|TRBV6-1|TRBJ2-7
ASSTEGGYYEQY
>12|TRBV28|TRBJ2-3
ATTGTRNTDTQY
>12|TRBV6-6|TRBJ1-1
ASGDRAPHSEAF